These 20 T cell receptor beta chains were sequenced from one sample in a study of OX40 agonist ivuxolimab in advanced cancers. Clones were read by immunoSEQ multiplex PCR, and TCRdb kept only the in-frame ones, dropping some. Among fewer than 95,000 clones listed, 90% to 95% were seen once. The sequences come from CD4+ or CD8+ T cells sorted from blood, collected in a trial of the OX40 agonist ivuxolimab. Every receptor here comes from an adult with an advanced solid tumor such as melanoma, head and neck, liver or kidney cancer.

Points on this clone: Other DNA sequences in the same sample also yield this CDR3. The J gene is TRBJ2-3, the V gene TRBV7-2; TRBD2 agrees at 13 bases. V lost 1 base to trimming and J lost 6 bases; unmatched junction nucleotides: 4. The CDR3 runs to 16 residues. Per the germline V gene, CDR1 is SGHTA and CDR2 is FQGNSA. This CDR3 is CASSLGLAGGGDTQYF. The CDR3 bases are TGTGCCAGCAGCTTAGGACTAGCGGGAGGCGGGGATACGCAGTATTTT.

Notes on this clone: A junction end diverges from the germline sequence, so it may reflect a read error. The DNA for the CDR3 is TGTGCCAGCAGTTTAACCGGGACAGCGTCTGTGGCCAACGTCCTGACTTTC. It encodes CASSLTGTASVANVLTF. The chain links TRBV27 to TRBJ2-6, with 7 positions matching TRBD1. This CDR3 has 17 residues. Per germline, CDR1 MNHEY and CDR2 SMNVEV (reference sequence).

The CDR3 nucleotides are TGTGCCAGTAGTGTTACAAGCTCTGGGGCCAACGTCCTGACTTTC. Its translation: CASSVTSSGANVLTF. The V call is TRBV19, the J call TRBJ2-6; no clear D. Looked up from germline, CDR1 is LNHDA and CDR2 is SQIVND (reference sequence). V was pared by 5 bases and J by 0 bases, with 8 bases between. This CDR3 has 15 amino acids.

The CDR3 coding sequence is TGTGCCACCAGACTAGCGGGCGCTTACAATGAGCAGTTCTTC. Translating it yields CATRLAGAYNEQFF. V and J are TRBV10-3 and TRBJ2-1, with TRBD2 matching 10 bases. The CDR3 contains 14 residues. Germline CDR1 is ENHRY and CDR2 is SYGVKD. Germline trimming cut 10 bases from V and 4 bases from J; bases unmatched to any gene: 7.

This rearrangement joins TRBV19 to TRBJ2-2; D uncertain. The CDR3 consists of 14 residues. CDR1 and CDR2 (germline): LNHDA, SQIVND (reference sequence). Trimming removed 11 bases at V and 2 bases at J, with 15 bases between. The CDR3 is CAGSLVFNTGELFF. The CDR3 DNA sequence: TGTGCCGGATCCCTAGTCTTTAACACCGGGGAGCTGTTTTTT.

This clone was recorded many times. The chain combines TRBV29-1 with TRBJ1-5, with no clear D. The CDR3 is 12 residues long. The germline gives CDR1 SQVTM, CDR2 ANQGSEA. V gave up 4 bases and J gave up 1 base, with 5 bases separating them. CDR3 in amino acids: CSVAWSNQPQHF. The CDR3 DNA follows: TGCAGCGTTGCATGGAGCAATCAGCCCCAGCATTTT.

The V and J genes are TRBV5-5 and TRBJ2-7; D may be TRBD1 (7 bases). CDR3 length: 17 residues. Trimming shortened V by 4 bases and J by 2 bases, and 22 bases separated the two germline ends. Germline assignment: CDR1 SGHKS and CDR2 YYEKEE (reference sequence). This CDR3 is CASSRLPGGKLPYEQYF. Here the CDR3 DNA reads TGTGCCAGCAGCCGGCTCCCAGGGGGGAAATTGCCCTACGAGCAGTACTTC.

The CDR3: CASLDRGHTDTQYF. In nucleotides, the CDR3 is TGTGCCAGCCTCGACAGGGGACACACAGATACGCAGTATTTT. The J gene is TRBJ2-3, the V gene TRBV2; TRBD1 matches 8 bases. The CDR3 length is 14 residues. With 8 bases clipped from V and 2 bases from J, the junction kept 6 bases outside the gene matches. CDR1 and CDR2 from the germline V gene are SNHLY and FYNNEI.

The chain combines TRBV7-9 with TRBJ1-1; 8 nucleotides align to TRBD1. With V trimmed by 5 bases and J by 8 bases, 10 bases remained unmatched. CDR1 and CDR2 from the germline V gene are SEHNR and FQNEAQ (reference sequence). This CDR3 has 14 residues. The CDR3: CASSLGTGQLEAFF. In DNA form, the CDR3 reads TGTGCCAGCAGCCTTGGGACAGGTCAACTAGAAGCTTTCTTT.

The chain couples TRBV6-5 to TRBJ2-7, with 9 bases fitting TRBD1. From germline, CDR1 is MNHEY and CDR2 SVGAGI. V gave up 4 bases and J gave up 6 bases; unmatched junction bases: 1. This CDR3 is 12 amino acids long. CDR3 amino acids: CASSWTGAEQYF. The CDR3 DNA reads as TGTGCCAGCAGTTGGACAGGGGCCGAGCAGTACTTC.

CDR3 nucleotide sequence: TGTGCCAGCAGTGAAGAAGGGGAGTATGGCTACACCTTC. Protein product: CASSEEGEYGYTF. The J gene is TRBJ1-2, the V gene TRBV2; perhaps TRBD1 as D (5 bases). Germline CDR1 and CDR2: SNHLY and FYNNEI. This CDR3 has 13 residues. V was shortened by 1 base and J by 5 bases, with 8 bases between the two germline ends.

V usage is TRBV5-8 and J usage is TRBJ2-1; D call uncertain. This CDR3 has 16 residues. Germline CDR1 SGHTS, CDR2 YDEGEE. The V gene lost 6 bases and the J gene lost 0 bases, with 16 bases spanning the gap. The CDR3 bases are TGTGCCAGCACCAATAATCAACCCGACTCCTACAATGAGCAGTTCTTC. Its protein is CASTNNQPDSYNEQFF.

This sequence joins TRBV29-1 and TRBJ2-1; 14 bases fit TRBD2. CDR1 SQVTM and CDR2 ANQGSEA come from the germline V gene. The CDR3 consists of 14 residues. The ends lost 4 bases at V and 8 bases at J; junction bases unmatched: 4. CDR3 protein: CSVAGTSGSDEQFF. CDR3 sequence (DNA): TGCAGCGTTGCCGGGACTAGCGGGAGCGATGAGCAGTTCTTC.

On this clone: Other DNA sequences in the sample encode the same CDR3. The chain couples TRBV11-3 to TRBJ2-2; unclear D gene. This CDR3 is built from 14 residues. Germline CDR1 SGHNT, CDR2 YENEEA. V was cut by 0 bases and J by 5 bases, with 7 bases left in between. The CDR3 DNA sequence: TGTGCCAGCAGCTTAGATCGTGGGACCGGGGAGCTGTTTTTT. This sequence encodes CASSLDRGTGELFF.

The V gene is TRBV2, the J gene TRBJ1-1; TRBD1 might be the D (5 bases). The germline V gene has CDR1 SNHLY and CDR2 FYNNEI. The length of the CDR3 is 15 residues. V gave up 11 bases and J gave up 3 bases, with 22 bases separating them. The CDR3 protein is CAADRDSGWDTEAFF. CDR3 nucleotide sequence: TGTGCCGCCGACCGGGACTCTGGCTGGGACACTGAAGCTTTCTTT.

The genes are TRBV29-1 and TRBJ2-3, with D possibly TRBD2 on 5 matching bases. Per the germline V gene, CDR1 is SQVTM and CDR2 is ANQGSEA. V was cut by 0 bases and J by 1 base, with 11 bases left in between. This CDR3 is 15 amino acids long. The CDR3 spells CSVEDFRGRTDTQYF. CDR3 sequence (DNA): TGCAGCGTTGAAGATTTCCGGGGTCGCACAGATACGCAGTATTTT.

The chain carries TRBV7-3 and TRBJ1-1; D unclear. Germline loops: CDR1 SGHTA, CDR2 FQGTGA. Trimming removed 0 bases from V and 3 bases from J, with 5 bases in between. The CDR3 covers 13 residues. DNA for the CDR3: TGTGCCAGCAGCTTAACCGGGGACACTGAAGCTTTCTTT. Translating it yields CASSLTGDTEAFF.

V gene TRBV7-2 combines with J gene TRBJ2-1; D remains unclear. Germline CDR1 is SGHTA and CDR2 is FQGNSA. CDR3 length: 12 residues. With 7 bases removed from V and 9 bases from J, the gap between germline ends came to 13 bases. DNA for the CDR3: TGTGCCAGCACCCCTACCACGGGTGAGCAGTTCTTC. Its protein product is CASTPTTGEQFF.

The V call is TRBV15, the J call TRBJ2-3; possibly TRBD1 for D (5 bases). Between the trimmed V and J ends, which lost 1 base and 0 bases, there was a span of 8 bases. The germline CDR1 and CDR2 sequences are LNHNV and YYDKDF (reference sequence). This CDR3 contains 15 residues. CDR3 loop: CATSRGQFSTDTQYF. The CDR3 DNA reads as TGTGCCACCAGCAGAGGACAGTTTAGCACAGATACGCAGTATTTT. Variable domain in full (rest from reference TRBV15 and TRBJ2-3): DAMVIQNPRYQVTQFGKPVTLSCSQTLNHNVMYWYQQKSSQAPKLLFHYYDKDFNNEADTPDNFQSRRPNTSFCFLDIRSPGLGDTAMYLCATSRGQFSTDTQYFGPGTRLTVL.

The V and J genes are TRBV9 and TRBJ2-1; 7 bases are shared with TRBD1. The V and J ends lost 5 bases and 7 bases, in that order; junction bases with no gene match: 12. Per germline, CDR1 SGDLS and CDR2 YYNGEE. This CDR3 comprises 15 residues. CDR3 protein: CASSFDRENTNEQFF. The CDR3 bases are TGTGCCAGCAGTTTTGACAGGGAAAATACGAATGAGCAGTTCTTC.